This T cell receptor beta chain derives from a study of blood T cell repertoires in COVID-19. Study-level background: Sources were T cells, B-cell-depleted T cells, or PBMCs; the material itself was cDNA or gDNA.

The J segment lost 2 bases and the V segment lost 1 base, leaving 6 bases of the junction unmatched. Germline values: CDR1 MGHRA, CDR2 YSYEKL. This CDR3 has 16 amino acids. The authors' processing: Counts of nucleated cells, estimated from reference gene primer amplification, were obtained. Using immunoSEQ multiplex PCR, the repertoire was profiled, and TCRdb retains in-frame clones only, with some absent. That table gives V, J and clone size, and the DNA gave D and trimming. The table lists hundreds of thousands of clones, around 87% of them singletons, with approximately 1.6% in the top ten. The sequenced material came from peripheral blood. This chain links TRBV4-1 with TRBJ2-7; 9 nucleotides align to TRBD1. The source is a woman aged 40 to 50 who had recovered from COVID-19. DNA for the CDR3: TGCGCCAGCAGCCAAGGCCCCGGGACAGGGACCTACGAGCAGTACTTC. Its protein product is CASSQGPGTGTYEQYF.